This passage covers 17 T cell receptor beta chains from one sample sequenced in a study of T cell repertoires in cytomegalovirus infection. For these TCRs, the target antigens are not known. TCRdb redid the calling of the reads with MiXCR, one entry per CDR3 protein. The sample contains 830,000 or so distinct CDR3 sequences, 32% of which appear only once. The sequencing used cultured CD8+ T cells from PBMCs, collected from culture after CMV antigen stimulation. The receptors come from a human donor in good health (CMV status not recorded). Some clones in this sample may be carry-over from other donors' samples.

The chain employs TRBV2 and TRBJ2-7; D may be TRBD1 (6 bases). The CDR3 runs to 15 residues. CDR1 and CDR2 (germline): SNHLY, FYNNEI. With 2 bases removed from V and 0 bases from J, the gap between germline ends came to 11 bases. Here the CDR3 DNA reads TGTGCCAGCAGTGAAACAGACAGGAGCTCCTACGAGCAGTACTTC. Its protein is CASSETDRSSYEQYF.

The rearrangement uses TRBV14 and TRBJ2-1; no clear D. From germline, CDR1 is SGHDN and CDR2 FVKESK. There are 13 residues in the CDR3. The germline V and J ends were trimmed by 2 bases and 9 bases, with 11 bases remaining between them. In DNA form, the CDR3 reads TGTGCCAGCAGCCAAATGGGTTTTGGTGAGCAGTTCTTC. Protein: CASSQMGFGEQFF.

This clonotype was counted at least ten times. V and J are TRBV7-8 and TRBJ1-2, with TRBD1 as a possible D gene (6 bases). Germline lookup yields CDR1 SGHVS and CDR2 FQNEAQ. CDR3 length: 15 residues. V dropped 1 base and J dropped 6 bases, with 15 bases sitting between them. CDR3 protein: CASSLVGQGTHGYTF. CDR3 sequence (DNA): TGTGCCAGCAGCTTAGTAGGGCAGGGGACCCATGGCTACACCTTC.

This clonotype was detected a few times. This chain uses TRBV20-1 with TRBJ1-1; 8 bases are a match to TRBD1. This CDR3 is built from 14 residues. CDR1 is DFQATT, CDR2 SNEGSKA, per germline (reference sequence). J was trimmed by 5 bases and V by 0 bases; bases with no gene match: 5. Here the CDR3 DNA reads TGCAGTGCTAGAGACGGACAGGGAGGGACTGAAGCTTTCTTT. Protein sequence: CSARDGQGGTEAFF.

This clonotype has ten or more counts. The V gene is TRBV7-9, the J gene TRBJ1-2; D call uncertain. CDR1 is SEHNR and CDR2 is FQNEAQ in the germline V gene (reference sequence). V gave up 1 base and J gave up 3 bases, with 18 bases separating them. The CDR3 runs to 17 residues. As DNA, the CDR3 is TGTGCCAGCAGCTTAGATCTGGCTGGGAATGGGGACTATGGCTACACCTTC. Translating it yields CASSLDLAGNGDYGYTF.

The CDR3 here is CASSLPSLGVDEQFF. CDR3 in DNA: TGTGCCAGCAGCTTACCGAGTTTGGGGGTCGATGAGCAGTTCTTC. The chain couples TRBV7-6 to TRBJ2-1; TRBD1 or TRBD2 may be the D gene (5 bases each). The V gene's germline CDR1 is SGHVS and CDR2 FNYEAQ. The ends were cut back, 2 bases at V and 8 bases at J, with 16 bases in the middle. There are 15 residues in the CDR3. The whole variable domain, remainder taken from reference TRBV7-6 and TRBJ2-1, is GAGVSQSPRYKVTKRGQDVALRCDPISGHVSLYWYRQALGQGPEFLTYFNYEAQQDKSGLPNDRFSAERPEGSISTLTIQRTEQRDSAMYRCASSLPSLGVDEQFFGPGTRLTVL.

Only a few counts were recorded for this clonotype. The V and J genes are TRBV18 and TRBJ2-7; D is possibly TRBD2 (5 bases). This CDR3 region has 15 residues. CDR1 is KGHSH, CDR2 LQKENI, per germline. Trimming pared 0 bases from V and 4 bases from J, leaving 13 bases between. Here the CDR3 DNA reads TGTGCCAGCTCACCACCGTCCGGAGGCGTTTACGAGCAGTACTTC. This translates into CASSPPSGGVYEQYF.

This chain connects TRBV19 to TRBJ1-5; D perhaps matches TRBD1 (5 bases). The CDR3 spans 13 residues. CDR1 is LNHDA and CDR2 is SQIVND in the germline V gene (reference sequence). Trimming pared 4 bases from V and 4 bases from J, leaving 8 bases between. The CDR3 nucleotides are TGTGCCAGTAGTAGACAGCCTAATCAGCCCCAGCATTTT. Amino acids: CASSRQPNQPQHF.

This clonotype was seen only a few times. J is TRBJ2-7 and V is TRBV5-5; D uncertain. Trimming removed 6 bases from V and 5 bases from J, with 24 bases in between. The CDR3 contains 16 residues. CDR1 is SGHKS and CDR2 is YYEKEE in the germline V gene (reference sequence). The CDR3 DNA reads as TGTGCCAGCACCTCTAGGATGAACAGCCTTCCTAACGAGCAGTACGTC. Translation gives CASTSRMNSLPNEQYV.

The chain uses TRBV10-3 and TRBJ1-1, with D unclear. Trimming removed 5 bases from V and 4 bases from J, with 11 bases in between. The V gene's germline CDR1 is ENHRY and CDR2 SYGVKD. This CDR3 region has 13 residues. Here the CDR3 DNA reads TGTGCCATCAGTACCCCCGATCTCACTGAAGCTTTCTTT. It is translated as CAISTPDLTEAFF.

This clonotype was seen at least ten times. The chain recombines TRBV6-1 with TRBJ2-5; possible D gene TRBD1, 5 bases. The CDR3 is made up of 10 amino acids. The V and J ends lost 7 bases and 5 bases respectively, with 5 bases between them. Germline V CDR1 and CDR2: MNHNS, SASEGT. CDR3 bases: TGTGCCAGCACAGGGGAGACCCAGTACTTC. Its protein is CASTGETQYF.

This clonotype was found a few times. This sequence joins TRBV4-3 and TRBJ2-5; the D gene is possibly TRBD1 (6 bases). The CDR3 is 15 residues long. V was cut by 4 bases and J by 4 bases, with 16 bases left in between. Germline V gene data show CDR1 as LGHNA and CDR2 as YSLEER. The CDR3 sequence: CASSRIRGPIETQYF. The CDR3 DNA is TGCGCCAGCAGCCGAATCAGGGGACCAATAGAGACCCAGTACTTC.

This chain uses TRBV7-2 with TRBJ2-7; D not resolved. Germline CDR1 SGHTA, CDR2 FQGNSA. CDR3 length: 13 amino acids. V lost 3 bases, J lost 3 bases, and 9 bases lay in between. CDR3 in DNA: TGTGCCAGCAGCTTTGGGGAAGTCTACGAGCAGTACTTC. This sequence encodes CASSFGEVYEQYF.

This clonotype showed up just once. The rearrangement links TRBV4-2 to TRBJ1-1, with TRBD1 as a possible D gene (6 bases). The CDR3 loop spans 19 amino acids. V lost 2 bases to trimming and J lost 0 bases, with 22 bases between them. Germline-derived CDR1 and CDR2 are LGHNA and YNFKEQ. For the CDR3, the DNA is TGTGCCAGCAGCCAAATCGGCGGAGGGGAGGGGGGGATGAACACTGAAGCTTTCTTT. As protein: CASSQIGGGEGGMNTEAFF.

The table lists this clonotype with a few counts. The chain employs TRBV5-4 and TRBJ2-1; the D gene is possibly TRBD2 (7 bases). The CDR3 loop spans 16 amino acids. Trimming removed 0 bases at V and 3 bases at J, with 13 bases between. Germline CDR1 and CDR2: SGHNT and YYREEE (reference sequence). This CDR3 is CASSLEGGGYYNEQFF. The CDR3 DNA reads TGTGCCAGCAGCTTGGAAGGCGGGGGCTACTACAATGAGCAGTTCTTC.

This chain uses TRBV4-1 with TRBJ2-3, with 9 bases lining up with TRBD2. The V gene end was trimmed by 6 bases and the J gene end by 1 base; junction bases not matched to a gene: 8. CDR3 length: 16 residues. CDR1 is MGHRA, CDR2 YSYEKL, per germline. The CDR3 loop is CASSQTGTSRTDTQYF. The CDR3 nucleotides read TGCGCCAGCAGTCAGACCGGGACTAGCCGCACAGATACGCAGTATTTT.

This clonotype came up a few times. This chain links TRBV11-3 with TRBJ1-1, with 7 bases aligning to TRBD1. V lost 5 bases and J lost 4; bases outside the gene matches: 13. This CDR3 is built from 16 residues. Germline CDR1 SGHNT, CDR2 YENEEA. As DNA, the CDR3 is TGTGCCAGCAGCCCCCGTGAGTTAGGGGGCCCCACTGAAGCTTTCTTT. This encodes CASSPRELGGPTEAFF.